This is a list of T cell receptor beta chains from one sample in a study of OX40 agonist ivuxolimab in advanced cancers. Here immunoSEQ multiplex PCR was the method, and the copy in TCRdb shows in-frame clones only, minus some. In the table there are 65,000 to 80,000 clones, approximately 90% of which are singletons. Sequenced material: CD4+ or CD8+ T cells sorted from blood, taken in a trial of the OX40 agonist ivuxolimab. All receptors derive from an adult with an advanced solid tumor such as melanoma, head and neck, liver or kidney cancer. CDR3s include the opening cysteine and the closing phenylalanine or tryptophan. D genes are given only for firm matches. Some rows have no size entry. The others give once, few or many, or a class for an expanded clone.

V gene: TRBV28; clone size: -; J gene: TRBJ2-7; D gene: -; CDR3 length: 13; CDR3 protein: CASRDPQVYEQYF; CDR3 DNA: TGTGCCAGCAGAGACCCACAGGTCTACGAGCAGTACTTC
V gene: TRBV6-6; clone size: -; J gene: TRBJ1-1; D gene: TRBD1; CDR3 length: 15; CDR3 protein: CASSYSNRGDTEAFF; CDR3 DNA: TGTGCCAGCAGTTACTCGAACAGGGGTGACACTGAAGCTTTCTTT
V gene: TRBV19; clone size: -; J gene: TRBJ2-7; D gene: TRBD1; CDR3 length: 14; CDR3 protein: CASSFGQGTYEQYF; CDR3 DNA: TGTGCCAGTAGTTTTGGACAGGGGACCTACGAGCAGTACTTC
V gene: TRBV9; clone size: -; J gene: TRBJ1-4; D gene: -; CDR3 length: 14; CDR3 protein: CASSVGGMGEKLFF; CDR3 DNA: TGTGCCAGCAGCGTAGGAGGGATGGGTGAAAAACTGTTTTTT
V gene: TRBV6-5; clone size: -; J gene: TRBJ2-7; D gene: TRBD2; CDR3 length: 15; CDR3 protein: CASSYSPGEGYEQYF; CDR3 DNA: TGTGCCAGCAGTTACTCGCCCGGGGAGGGATACGAGCAGTACTTC
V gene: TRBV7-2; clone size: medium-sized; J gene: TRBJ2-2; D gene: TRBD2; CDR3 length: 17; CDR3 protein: CASTSALGRAETGELFF; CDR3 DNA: TGTGCCAGCACCTCCGCCCTCGGGAGGGCGGAGACCGGGGAGCTGTTTTTT
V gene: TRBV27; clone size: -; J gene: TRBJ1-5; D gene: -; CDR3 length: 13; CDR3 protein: CASSLTNQGPQHF; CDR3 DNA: TGTGCCAGCAGTTTGACTAACCAGGGGCCCCAGCATTTT
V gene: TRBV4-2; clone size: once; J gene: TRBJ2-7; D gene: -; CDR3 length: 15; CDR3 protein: CASSQAGQSSYEQYF; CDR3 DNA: TGTGCCAGCAGCCAAGCCGGACAGTCCTCCTACGAGCAGTACTTC
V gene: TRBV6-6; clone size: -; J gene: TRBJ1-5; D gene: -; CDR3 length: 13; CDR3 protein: CASTPFSNQPQHF; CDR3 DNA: TGTGCCAGCACCCCCTTTAGCAATCAGCCCCAGCATTTT
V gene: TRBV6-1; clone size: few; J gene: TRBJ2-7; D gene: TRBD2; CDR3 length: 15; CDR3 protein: CASSELAGGSYEQYF; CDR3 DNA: TGTGCCAGCAGTGAATTAGCGGGGGGCTCCTACGAGCAGTACTTC
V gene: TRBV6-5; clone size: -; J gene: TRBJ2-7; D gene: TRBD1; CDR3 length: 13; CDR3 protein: CASRAGTDYEQYF; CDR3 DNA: TGTGCCAGCAGGGCCGGGACAGACTACGAGCAGTACTTC
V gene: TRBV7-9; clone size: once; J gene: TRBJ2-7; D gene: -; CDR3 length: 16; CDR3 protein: CASSLALSGASYEQYF; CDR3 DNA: TGTGCCAGCAGCTTAGCGCTGTCAGGGGCTTCCTACGAGCAGTACTTC
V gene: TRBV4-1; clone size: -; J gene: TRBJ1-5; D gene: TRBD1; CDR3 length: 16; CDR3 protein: CASSQAGQGGNQPQHF; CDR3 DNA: TGCGCCAGCAGCCAAGCGGGACAGGGGGGCAATCAGCCCCAGCATTTT
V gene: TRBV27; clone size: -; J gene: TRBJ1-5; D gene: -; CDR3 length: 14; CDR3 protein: CASSLAGLNQPQHF; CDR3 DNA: TGTGCCAGCAGTTTAGCTGGGCTGAATCAGCCCCAGCATTTT
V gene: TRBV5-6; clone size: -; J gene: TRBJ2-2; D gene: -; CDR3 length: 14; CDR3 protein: CASSLVANTGELFF; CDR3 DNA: TGTGCCAGCAGCTTGGTAGCGAACACCGGGGAGCTGTTTTTT
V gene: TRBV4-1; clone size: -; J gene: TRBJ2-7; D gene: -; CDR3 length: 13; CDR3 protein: CASSQDRSYEQYF; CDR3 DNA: TGCGCCAGCAGCCAAGATCGGTCTTACGAGCAGTACTTC
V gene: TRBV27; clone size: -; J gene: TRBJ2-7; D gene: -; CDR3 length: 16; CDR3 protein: CASSSTGWGASLEQYF; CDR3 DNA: TGTGCCAGCAGTTCAACGGGGTGGGGCGCATCCCTCGAGCAGTACTTC
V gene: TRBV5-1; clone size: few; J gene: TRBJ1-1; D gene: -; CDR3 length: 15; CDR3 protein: CASSFGVGENTEAFF; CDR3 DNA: TGCGCCAGCAGCTTTGGGGTTGGGGAAAACACTGAAGCTTTCTTT
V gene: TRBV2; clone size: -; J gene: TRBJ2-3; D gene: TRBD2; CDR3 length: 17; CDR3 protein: CASNSGGPGPNTDTQYF; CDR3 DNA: TGTGCCAGCAACTCGGGAGGGCCGGGTCCTAACACAGATACGCAGTATTTT
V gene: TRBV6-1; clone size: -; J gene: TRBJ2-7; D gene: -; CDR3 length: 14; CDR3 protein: CASSALGVSYEQYF; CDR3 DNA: TGTGCCAGCAGTGCATTAGGGGTCTCCTACGAGCAGTACTTC
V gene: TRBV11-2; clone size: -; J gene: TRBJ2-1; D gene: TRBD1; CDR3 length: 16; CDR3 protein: CASSSLDRTGVDEQFF; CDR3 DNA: TGTGCCAGCAGCTCCTTAGACAGGACAGGGGTCGATGAGCAGTTCTTC
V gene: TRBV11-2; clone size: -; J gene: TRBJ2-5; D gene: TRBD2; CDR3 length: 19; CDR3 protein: CASSLDYTTWGLAIETQYF; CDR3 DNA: TGTGCCAGCAGCTTAGATTATACCACCTGGGGACTAGCGATAGAGACCCAGTACTTC
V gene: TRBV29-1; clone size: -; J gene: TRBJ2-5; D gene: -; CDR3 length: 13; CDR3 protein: CSVLSAQIETQYF; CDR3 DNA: TGCAGCGTTCTCAGCGCGCAAATTGAGACCCAGTACTTC
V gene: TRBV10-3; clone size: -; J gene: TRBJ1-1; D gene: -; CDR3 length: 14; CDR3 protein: CAISLSAVNTEAFF; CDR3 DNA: TGTGCCATCTCTCTTAGTGCTGTGAACACTGAAGCTTTCTTT
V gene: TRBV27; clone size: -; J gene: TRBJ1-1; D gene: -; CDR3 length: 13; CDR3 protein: CASSWSMNTEAFF; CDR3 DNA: TGTGCCAGCAGTTGGAGTATGAACACTGAAGCTTTCTTT
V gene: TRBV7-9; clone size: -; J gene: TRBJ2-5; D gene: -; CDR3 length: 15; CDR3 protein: CASSVGTASVQTQYF; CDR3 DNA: TGTGCCAGCAGTGTTGGGACTGCTTCAGTCCAGACCCAGTACTTC
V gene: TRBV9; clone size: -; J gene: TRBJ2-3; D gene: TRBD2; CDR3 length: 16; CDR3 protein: CASSVELAGGLDTQYF; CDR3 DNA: TGTGCCAGCAGCGTAGAACTAGCGGGAGGGCTAGATACGCAGTATTTT
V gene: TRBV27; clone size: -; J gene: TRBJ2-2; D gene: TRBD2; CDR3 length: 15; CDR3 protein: CASSGPSGNTGELFF; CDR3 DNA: TGTGCCAGCAGTGGGCCTAGCGGGAACACCGGGGAGCTGTTTTTT
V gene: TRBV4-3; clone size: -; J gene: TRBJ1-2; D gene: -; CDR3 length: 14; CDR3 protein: CASSQLDRTYGYTF; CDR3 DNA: TGCGCCAGCAGCCAACTGGACAGAACCTATGGCTACACCTTC
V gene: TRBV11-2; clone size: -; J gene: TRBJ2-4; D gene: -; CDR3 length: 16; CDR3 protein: CASSLIGPKAGNIQYF; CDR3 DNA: TGTGCCAGCAGCTTAATAGGGCCTAAGGCTGGGAACATTCAGTACTTC
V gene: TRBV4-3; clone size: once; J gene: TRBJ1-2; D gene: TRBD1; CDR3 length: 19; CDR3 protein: CASSQVWGRSRDRDYGYTF; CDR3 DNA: TGCGCCAGCAGCCAAGTCTGGGGCCGGAGCCGGGACAGGGACTATGGCTACACCTTC
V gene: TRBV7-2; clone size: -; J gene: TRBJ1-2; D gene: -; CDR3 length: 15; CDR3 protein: CASSWGVGEGYGYTF; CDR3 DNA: TGTGCCAGCAGCTGGGGCGTTGGAGAGGGGTATGGCTACACCTTC
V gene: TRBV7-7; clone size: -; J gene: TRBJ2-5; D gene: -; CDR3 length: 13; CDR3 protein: CASSLDFQETQYF; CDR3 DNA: TGTGCTAGCAGCTTAGATTTCCAAGAGACCCAGTACTTC
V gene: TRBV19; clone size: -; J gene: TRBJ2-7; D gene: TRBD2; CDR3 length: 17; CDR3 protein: CASSAVSSGSVGYEQYF; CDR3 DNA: TGTGCCAGTAGTGCCGTCTCTAGCGGGAGTGTTGGCTACGAGCAGTACTTC
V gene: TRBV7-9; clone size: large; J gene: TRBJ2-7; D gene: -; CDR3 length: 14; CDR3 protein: CASSPPTGSYEQYF; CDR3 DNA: TGTGCCAGCAGCCCCCCGACAGGAAGCTACGAGCAGTACTTC
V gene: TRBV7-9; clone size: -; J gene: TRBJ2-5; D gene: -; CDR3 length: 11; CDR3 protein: CASRLRETQYF; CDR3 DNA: TGTGCCAGCAGATTAAGGGAGACCCAGTACTTC
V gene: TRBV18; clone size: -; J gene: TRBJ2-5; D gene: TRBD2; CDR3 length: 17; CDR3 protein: CASSPQLAGVSGETQYF; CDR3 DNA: TGTGCCAGCTCACCACAACTAGCGGGAGTTTCAGGGGAGACCCAGTACTTC
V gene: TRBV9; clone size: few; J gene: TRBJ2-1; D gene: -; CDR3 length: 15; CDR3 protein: CASSVEGTPKNEQFF; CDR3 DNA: TGTGCCAGCAGCGTAGAAGGGACTCCAAAAAATGAGCAGTTCTTC
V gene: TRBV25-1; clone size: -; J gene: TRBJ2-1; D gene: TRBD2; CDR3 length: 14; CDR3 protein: CAGKVGAGDNEQFF; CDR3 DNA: TGTGCCGGCAAGGTAGGAGCGGGAGATAATGAGCAGTTCTTC
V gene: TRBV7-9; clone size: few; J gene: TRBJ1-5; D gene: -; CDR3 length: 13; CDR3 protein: CASSLDSNQPQHF; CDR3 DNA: TGTGCCAGCAGCTTAGATAGCAATCAGCCCCAGCATTTT
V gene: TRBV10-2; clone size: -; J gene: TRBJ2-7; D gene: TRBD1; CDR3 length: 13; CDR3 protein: CASGTGGSDEQYF; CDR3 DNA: TGCGCCAGTGGGACAGGGGGGTCGGACGAGCAGTACTTC
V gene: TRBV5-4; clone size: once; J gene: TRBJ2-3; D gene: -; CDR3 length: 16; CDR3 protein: CASSLRAGQNPDTQYF; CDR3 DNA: TGTGCCAGCAGCTTGCGTGCTGGTCAAAACCCTGATACGCAGTATTTT
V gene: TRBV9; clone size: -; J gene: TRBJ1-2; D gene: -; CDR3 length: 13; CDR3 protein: CASSGGRELGYTF; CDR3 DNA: TGTGCCAGCAGCGGCGGGAGGGAGCTTGGCTACACCTTC
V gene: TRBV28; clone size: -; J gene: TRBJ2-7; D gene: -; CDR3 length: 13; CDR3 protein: CASSLVQTYEQYF; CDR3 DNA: TGTGCCAGCAGTTTAGTACAGACCTACGAGCAGTACTTC
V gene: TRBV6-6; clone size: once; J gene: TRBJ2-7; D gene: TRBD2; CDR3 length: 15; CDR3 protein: CASSPSSGGTYEQYF; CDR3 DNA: TGTGCCAGCAGTCCGTCTAGCGGGGGGACCTACGAGCAGTACTTC
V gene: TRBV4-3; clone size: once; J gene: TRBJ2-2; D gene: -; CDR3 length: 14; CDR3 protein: CASSQEWNTGELFF; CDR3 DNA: TGCGCCAGCAGCCAAGAGTGGAACACCGGGGAGCTGTTTTTT
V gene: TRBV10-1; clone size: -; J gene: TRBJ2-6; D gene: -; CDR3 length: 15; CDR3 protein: CAKGQRSSGANVLTF; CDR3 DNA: TGCGCCAAAGGACAGCGCTCCTCTGGGGCCAACGTCCTGACTTTC
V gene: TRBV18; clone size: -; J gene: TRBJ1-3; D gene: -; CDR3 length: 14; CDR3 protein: CASSRDNSGNTIYF; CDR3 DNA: TGTGCCAGCTCGCGGGACAACTCTGGAAACACCATATATTTT
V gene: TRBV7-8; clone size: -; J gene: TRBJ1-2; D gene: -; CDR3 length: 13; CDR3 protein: CASSLDQNYGYTF; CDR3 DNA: TGTGCCAGCAGCTTAGATCAGAACTATGGCTACACCTTC
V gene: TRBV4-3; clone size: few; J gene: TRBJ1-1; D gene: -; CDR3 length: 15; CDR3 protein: CASSQDRAVGTEAFF; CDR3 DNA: TGCGCCAGCAGCCAAGATCGTGCGGTGGGGACTGAAGCTTTCTTT
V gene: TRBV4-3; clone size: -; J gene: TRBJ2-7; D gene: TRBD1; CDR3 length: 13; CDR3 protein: CASSQKTGVEQYF; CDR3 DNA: TGCGCCAGCAGCCAGAAGACAGGGGTCGAGCAGTACTTC
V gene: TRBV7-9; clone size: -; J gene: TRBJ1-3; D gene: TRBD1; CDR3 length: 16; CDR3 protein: CASGTATGYRANTIYF; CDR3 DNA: TGTGCCAGCGGGACCGCGACAGGGTACCGAGCAAACACCATATATTTT